This is a list of T cell receptor beta chains from one sample in a study of follicular helper T cells after annual influenza vaccination. Assay used: immunoSEQ multiplex PCR; TCRdb lists only in-frame clones, some missing. The sample holds about 4,800 clones, about 83% seen once. Specimen: CXCR5+ CD38- circulating T follicular helper cells from blood, collected 7 days after influenza vaccination. The receptors were sampled from an adult who received the influenza vaccine. Each CDR3 is given with its conserved first and last residue. D genes are given only for firm matches. Only part of the rows carry a size: once, few, many, or a class if the clone is expanded.

v_call: TRBV14; j_call: TRBJ1-6; d_call: NA; clone_size: NA; cdr3_nt: TGTGCCAGCAGCCAAGATCCGGCAGGGTCGGGTTCACCCCTCCACTTT; cdr3_aa: CASSQDPAGSGSPLHF
v_call: TRBV7-2; j_call: TRBJ2-3; d_call: NA; clone_size: NA; cdr3_nt: TGTGCCAGCCACCCCAGGAACACAGATACGCAGTATTTT; cdr3_aa: CASHPRNTDTQYF
v_call: TRBV9; j_call: TRBJ2-1; d_call: TRBD2; clone_size: NA; cdr3_nt: TGTGCCAGCACCATAGGAGGGCGGGGGGGTATCAATGAGCAGTTCTTC; cdr3_aa: CASTIGGRGGINEQFF
v_call: TRBV9; j_call: TRBJ1-4; d_call: NA; clone_size: NA; cdr3_nt: TGTGCCTCGCAGGGGAGTGGTGAAAAACTGTTTTTT; cdr3_aa: CASQGSGEKLFF
v_call: TRBV7-9; j_call: TRBJ1-1; d_call: NA; clone_size: NA; cdr3_nt: TGTGCCAGCAGCTTTGTCCCTTTTCTGACTGAAGCTTTCTTT; cdr3_aa: CASSFVPFLTEAFF
v_call: TRBV5-6; j_call: TRBJ1-2; d_call: NA; clone_size: NA; cdr3_nt: TGTGCCAGCAGCTTGGCCGGGTACCTCTATGGCTACACCTTC; cdr3_aa: CASSLAGYLYGYTF
v_call: TRBV28; j_call: TRBJ2-1; d_call: NA; clone_size: NA; cdr3_nt: TGTGCCAGCAGTTCCGCCCCGGGTACCTACAATGAGCAGTTCTTC; cdr3_aa: CASSSAPGTYNEQFF
v_call: TRBV2; j_call: TRBJ1-2; d_call: NA; clone_size: NA; cdr3_nt: TGTGCCAGCAGTGAAGCGCTTCGGGCTAACTATGGCTACACCTTC; cdr3_aa: CASSEALRANYGYTF
v_call: TRBV5-1; j_call: TRBJ2-2; d_call: NA; clone_size: NA; cdr3_nt: TGCGCCAGCAGCTTGGATAGCGGAGGCGGGGAGCTGTTTTTT; cdr3_aa: CASSLDSGGGELFF
v_call: TRBV7-7; j_call: TRBJ2-5; d_call: NA; clone_size: NA; cdr3_nt: TGTGCTAGCAGCTTGGAGGGTTTGGGCCAAGAGACCCAGTACTTC; cdr3_aa: CASSLEGLGQETQYF
v_call: TRBV7-8; j_call: TRBJ1-5; d_call: NA; clone_size: few; cdr3_nt: TGTGCCAGCAGCTTCTCGACGGGCAATCAGCCCCAGCATTTT; cdr3_aa: CASSFSTGNQPQHF
v_call: TRBV2; j_call: TRBJ1-1; d_call: NA; clone_size: few; cdr3_nt: TGTGCCAGCAGGGGACAAACCCGGGCTGAAGCTTTCTTT; cdr3_aa: CASRGQTRAEAFF
v_call: TRBV2; j_call: TRBJ2-2; d_call: TRBD2; clone_size: NA; cdr3_nt: TGTGCCAGCAGTGGAGCGGGGGGCACCGCCGGGGAGCTGTTTTTT; cdr3_aa: CASSGAGGTAGELFF
v_call: TRBV27; j_call: TRBJ2-7; d_call: NA; clone_size: few; cdr3_nt: TGTGCCAGCAGTTCAAACAGGGTACACGAGCAGTACTTC; cdr3_aa: CASSSNRVHEQYF
v_call: TRBV5-6; j_call: TRBJ1-1; d_call: NA; clone_size: NA; cdr3_nt: TGTGCCAGCAGCTTGCAGCGGGTTGAAGCTTTCTTT; cdr3_aa: CASSLQRVEAFF
v_call: TRBV18; j_call: TRBJ1-1; d_call: TRBD1; clone_size: NA; cdr3_nt: TGTGCCAGCTCACCAGCGGACAGGGTGGGCACTGAAGCTTTCTTT; cdr3_aa: CASSPADRVGTEAFF
v_call: TRBV18; j_call: TRBJ2-1; d_call: TRBD2; clone_size: NA; cdr3_nt: TGTGCCAGCTCACCGGGACTAGCGATGGATGAGCAGTTCTTC; cdr3_aa: CASSPGLAMDEQFF
v_call: TRBV7-2; j_call: TRBJ2-7; d_call: NA; clone_size: few; cdr3_nt: TGTGCCAGCAGCTCGACCCCCCTCTACGAGCAGTACTTC; cdr3_aa: CASSSTPLYEQYF
v_call: TRBV7-6; j_call: TRBJ2-3; d_call: NA; clone_size: NA; cdr3_nt: TGTGCCAGCAGCTTATTACTAGCCGGGTCAGATACGCAGTATTTT; cdr3_aa: CASSLLLAGSDTQYF
v_call: TRBV15; j_call: TRBJ2-3; d_call: NA; clone_size: NA; cdr3_nt: TGTGCCACCAGCAGAGACATAAACACAGATACGCAGTATTTT; cdr3_aa: CATSRDINTDTQYF
v_call: TRBV2; j_call: TRBJ2-3; d_call: NA; clone_size: NA; cdr3_nt: TGTGCCAGCAGTGTACTAGCCGATACGCAGTATTTT; cdr3_aa: CASSVLADTQYF
v_call: TRBV5-1; j_call: TRBJ2-1; d_call: NA; clone_size: NA; cdr3_nt: TGCGCCAGCAGCTTGGGACTAGGAAGGAACAATGAGCAGTTCTTC; cdr3_aa: CASSLGLGRNNEQFF
v_call: TRBV9; j_call: TRBJ1-3; d_call: NA; clone_size: NA; cdr3_nt: TGTGCCAGCAGCCCAGCGCAGGGACTTGGAAATACCATATATTTT; cdr3_aa: CASSPAQGLGNTIYF
v_call: TRBV7-2; j_call: TRBJ2-3; d_call: NA; clone_size: NA; cdr3_nt: TGTGCCAGCAGCTTAGGACGAGATACGCAGTATTTT; cdr3_aa: CASSLGRDTQYF
v_call: TRBV19; j_call: TRBJ1-2; d_call: TRBD1; clone_size: NA; cdr3_nt: TGTGCCAGTATGACAGGGAGCGATGGCTACACCTTC; cdr3_aa: CASMTGSDGYTF
v_call: TRBV9; j_call: TRBJ2-5; d_call: NA; clone_size: few; cdr3_nt: TGTGCCAGCAGCGTATCGTCCAGGCAAGAGACCCAGTACTTC; cdr3_aa: CASSVSSRQETQYF
v_call: TRBV7-2; j_call: TRBJ1-2; d_call: NA; clone_size: NA; cdr3_nt: TGTGCCAGCAGCTTAGCGGCCGGGCCCGGGGGTGGCTACACCTTC; cdr3_aa: CASSLAAGPGGGYTF
v_call: TRBV27; j_call: TRBJ1-4; d_call: NA; clone_size: NA; cdr3_nt: TGTGCCAGCAGTTCCGGGGAGGCGGGTTCTGGAAAACTGTTTTTT; cdr3_aa: CASSSGEAGSGKLFF
v_call: TRBV9; j_call: TRBJ2-2; d_call: TRBD1; clone_size: NA; cdr3_nt: TGTGCCAGCAGCGTAGAGGGACAGGGCCCCGGGGAGCTGTTTTTT; cdr3_aa: CASSVEGQGPGELFF